The next 12 T cell receptor beta chains were all read from a single sample in a study of cytomegalovirus exposure and HLA in healthy donors. In the PCR, 60 Vbeta and 13 Jbeta primers were used. Produced via immunoSEQ multiplex PCR; TCRdb's table is partial and in-frame only. Among 110,000 to 150,000 clones listed, approximately 63% were seen once. Sequences were obtained from PBMCs. The receptors here all came from a woman in her sixties or seventies in good health and CMV-seropositive.

This clone has more than one count but fewer than ten. The rearrangement uses TRBV5-6 and TRBJ2-3; no clear D gene. CDR3 length: 13 amino acids. V gave up 1 base and J gave up 7 bases, with 10 bases separating them. Germline V CDR1 and CDR2: SGHDT, YYEEEE. The CDR3 loop reads CASSLNRYNTQYF. CDR3 nucleotides: TGTGCCAGCAGCTTGAATCGGTATAATACGCAGTATTTT.

The chain couples TRBV19 to TRBJ1-1; D is perhaps TRBD1 (5 bases). From germline, CDR1 is LNHDA and CDR2 SQIVND (reference sequence). V was shortened by 7 bases and J by 5 bases, with 14 bases between the two germline ends. The CDR3 length is 13 residues. CDR3 region: CASTPQGYTEAFF. CDR3 nucleotide sequence: TGTGCCAGTACCCCTCAGGGTTATACTGAAGCTTTCTTT.

The chain is built from TRBV7-2 and TRBJ2-1; 9 nucleotides agree with TRBD1. J was trimmed by 2 bases and V by 3 bases; bases with no gene match: 2. Germline V lookup: CDR1 SGHTA, CDR2 FQGNSA. The CDR3 sequence is 15 residues long. The CDR3 bases are TGTGCCAGCAGCTTGGACAGGGGCGCCTACAATGAGCAGTTCTTC. This codes for CASSLDRGAYNEQFF.

This rearrangement joins TRBV27 to TRBJ2-5; D is possibly TRBD1 (5 bases). The CDR3 is made up of 14 amino acids. The germline gives CDR1 MNHEY, CDR2 SMNVEV (reference sequence). V gave up 2 bases and J gave up 2 bases, with 9 bases separating them. CDR3 sequence: CASSLARQQETQYF. CDR3 bases: TGTGCCAGCAGTTTAGCGAGACAGCAAGAGACCCAGTACTTC.

This clone has more than one count but fewer than ten. The chain has TRBV27 and TRBJ2-5, with unresolved D. This CDR3 has 13 amino acids. V lost 6 bases, J lost 5 bases, and 13 bases lay in between. The V gene's germline CDR1 is MNHEY and CDR2 SMNVEV (reference sequence). The CDR3: CASSPPYGETQYF. The CDR3 DNA is TGTGCCAGCAGCCCTCCGTACGGTGAGACCCAGTACTTC.

V usage is TRBV5-1 and J usage is TRBJ2-7, with D tentatively TRBD2 (5 bases). The CDR3 consists of 17 residues. Germline CDR1 is SGHRS and CDR2 is YFSETQ. V lost 0 bases, J lost 2 bases, and 18 bases lay in between. For the CDR3, the DNA is TGCGCCAGCAGCTTGGTTTCCTGGAGGAGCGAACCCTACGAGCAGTACTTC. Its protein is CASSLVSWRSEPYEQYF.

This chain joins TRBV15 and TRBJ1-5; no definite D call. V gave up 0 bases and J gave up 1 base, with 7 bases separating them. Germline V gives CDR1 LNHNV, CDR2 YYDKDF (reference sequence). The CDR3 extends over 15 amino acids. The CDR3 sequence is CATSRDTRSNQPQHF. The CDR3 DNA reads TGTGCCACCAGCAGAGATACGAGAAGCAATCAGCCCCAGCATTTT.

This clone was picked up a small number of times. The V gene is TRBV19, the J gene TRBJ1-2, with D unclear. Germline CDR1 LNHDA, CDR2 SQIVND (reference sequence). The ends were cut back, 4 bases at V and 0 bases at J, with 18 bases in the middle. This CDR3 comprises 17 residues. The CDR3 DNA reads TGTGCCAGTAGTACAAGGTCCCGAGGCGACGCTAACTATGGCTACACCTTC. It yields the protein CASSTRSRGDANYGYTF.

V usage is TRBV5-1 and J usage is TRBJ1-4; D perhaps matches TRBD1 (6 bases). The CDR3 consists of 18 residues. The germline V and J ends were trimmed by 0 bases and 0 bases, with 15 bases remaining between them. CDR1 is SGHRS, CDR2 YFSETQ, per germline. The CDR3, as DNA: TGCGCCAGCAGCTTGGTTGTGGGGGGGCTCGCAACTAATGAAAAACTGTTTTTT. Amino acid sequence: CASSLVVGGLATNEKLFF.

This chain links TRBV29-1 with TRBJ2-6, with 7 bases matching TRBD1. With 1 base clipped from V and 4 bases from J, the junction kept 13 bases outside the gene matches. The CDR3 extends over 18 amino acids. In germline, CDR1 is SQVTM, CDR2 ANQGSEA. The CDR3 nucleotides read TGCAGCGTTGAAGTATCGCAGGGGGTCACAGGGGGGGCCAACGTCCTGACTTTC. Amino acid sequence: CSVEVSQGVTGGANVLTF. The full variable domain, its missing parts supplied by reference TRBV29-1 and TRBJ2-6, is SAVISQKPSRDICQRGTSLTIQCQVDSQVTMMFWYRQQPGQSLTLIATANQGSEATYESGFVIDKFPISRPNLTFSTLTVSNMSPEDSSIYLCSVEVSQGVTGGANVLTFGAGSRLTVL.

The CDR3 region has the DNA TGTGCCAGCAGTCCAACGGGGGTTCGGAAAAACATTCAGTACTTC. Protein: CASSPTGVRKNIQYF. The rearrangement links TRBV28 to TRBJ2-4; D may be TRBD2 (6 bases). The germline gives CDR1 MDHEN, CDR2 SYDVKM. The V end lost 5 bases, the J end lost 4 bases, and 15 bases lay between the germline ends. The CDR3 has 15 amino acids.

This clone was detected only a few times. This rearrangement joins TRBV28 to TRBJ2-7, with 7 bases fitting TRBD1. The germline CDR1 and CDR2 sequences are MDHEN and SYDVKM. The J segment lost 4 bases and the V segment lost 2 bases, leaving 5 bases of the junction unmatched. CDR3 length: 14 amino acids. CDR3 protein: CASSLRGPGYEQYF. In DNA form, the CDR3 reads TGTGCCAGCAGTTTAAGGGGGCCGGGGTACGAGCAGTACTTC.